The source of this TCR beta chain is a study of response to subunit inactivated influenza vaccine (dated by TCRdb to 2016 to 2019). Broadly, across the study: The study used deep quantitative T cell receptor repertoire profiling to track responses to a trivalent subunit inactivated influenza vaccine. The full study reports these points: The authors proposed that each seasonal influenza vaccination may bring in only a limited number of new T cells.

The germline V gene specifies SNHLY as CDR1 and FYNNEI as CDR2. The CDR3 spans 14 residues, from the cysteine through the phenylalanine. Of all the DNA, just the CDR3 is kept, 42 bases in frame from base 1. V loses 7 bases of germline sequence and J loses 6 bases, and the interval between the two ends is 16 bases. About this clonotype itself: Its target antigen remains unknown. No qualities accompany the bases; no much larger clone lies one base away.

Library creation used RT-PCR. Sequencing was performed on an Illumina HiSeq 2500. TCRdb ran its own pipeline on the public reads, namely fastp trimming at Q25 and MiXCR clone calling, and kept in-frame beta chains. Records with the same CDR3 protein are collapsed into one entry carrying the most frequent genes and DNA. Across this sample there are about 800,000 distinct CDR3 sequences, with less than 25% seen only once. The ten largest clonotypes hold about 10% of the sample. The clonotype comes from a man between 45 and 60 years old who received an inactivated influenza vaccine. Donor details come from another sample of the same person, matched by shared clones. The starting material was PBMCs from blood, obtained more than 4 days after vaccination. This sequence uses TRBV2 and TRBJ2-1, with the D gene possibly TRBD1 or TRBD2, each one fitting 5 bases. The CDR3 reads CASTWGNPPNEQFF. The DNA is as follows: TGTGCCAGCACATGGGGGAACCCCCCCAATGAGCAGTTCTTC.